This TCR beta chain was sequenced for a study of neurological immune-mediated disorders. The study's findings and limits: TCR-beta repertoires seemed private in all groups, with no expanded CDR3 amino acid sequences shared.

This clonotype came up many times. The antigen remains undetermined. The authors produced cDNA by 5'RACE using 10-nucleotide random UMIs. Every sequencing run produced over 190 million TCR-beta sequences, and the sequences from any one run covered 15-18 subjects. Each CDR3 protein gets one entry after TCRdb re-called the 5' RACE reads with MiXCR. The sample has more than 50,000 distinct CDR3 sequences, about 3.7% seen once; the top ten hold under 2.5%. Source material was 2 million unsorted PBMCs, stored at -80 °C in RNAlater. Trimming at V came to 3 bases and at J to 2 bases, leaving 4 bases not matched to a gene. This CDR3 has 14 amino acids. Germline V gene lookup returns CDR1 SGHRS and CDR2 YFSETQ.

V usage is TRBV5-1 and J usage is TRBJ2-5, with 7 positions matching TRBD1. This clonotype was obtained from a woman in her fifties or sixties with multiple sclerosis. Sequenced material: PBMCs. CDR3: CASSSRDSQETQYF. For the CDR3, the DNA is TGCGCCAGCAGCTCCCGGGACAGTCAAGAGACCCAGTACTTC.